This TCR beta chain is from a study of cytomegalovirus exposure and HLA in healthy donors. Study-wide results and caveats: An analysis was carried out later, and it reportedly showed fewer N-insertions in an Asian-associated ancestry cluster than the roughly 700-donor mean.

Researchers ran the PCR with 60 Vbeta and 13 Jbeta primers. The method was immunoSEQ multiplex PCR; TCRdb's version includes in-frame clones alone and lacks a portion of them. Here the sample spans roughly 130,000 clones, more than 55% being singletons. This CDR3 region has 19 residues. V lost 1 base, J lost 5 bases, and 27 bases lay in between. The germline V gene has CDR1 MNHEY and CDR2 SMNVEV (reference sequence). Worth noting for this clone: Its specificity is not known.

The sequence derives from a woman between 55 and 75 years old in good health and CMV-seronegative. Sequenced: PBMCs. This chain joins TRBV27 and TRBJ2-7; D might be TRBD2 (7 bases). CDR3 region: CASSLFKESRGGVYHEQYF. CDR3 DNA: TGTGCCAGCAGTTTATTTAAGGAATCGCGCGGGGGCGTTTACCACGAGCAGTACTTC.